The rows below give T cell receptor beta chains drawn from one sample of a study of T cells in Graves' hyperthyroidism and ophthalmopathy. One entry per CDR3 protein results from TCRdb running MiXCR on the multiplex PCR reads. The sample carries about 520,000 distinct CDR3 sequences, less than 25% recorded once. The sequenced sample consisted of blood. These receptors were obtained from a man in his late teens or twenties with Graves' hyperthyroidism. Each CDR3 is given with its conserved first and last residue. The D gene is left open where the match is weak. A row's size may be missing; if present it is once, few, many or a size class.

D: .; size: many; V: TRBV6-2/TRBV6-3; J: TRBJ1-3; DNA: TGTGCCAGCAGTTTCGCCGGAAACACCATATATTTT; CDR3: CASSFAGNTIYF
D: .; size: many; V: TRBV12-3/TRBV12-4; J: TRBJ1-1; DNA: TGTGCCAGCAGTCCCTTTGACGGAATGAACACTGAAGCTTTCTTT; CDR3: CASSPFDGMNTEAFF
D: .; size: many; V: TRBV11-2; J: TRBJ1-1; DNA: TGTGCCACCACCGATTGGGTGAACACTGAAGCTTTCTTT; CDR3: CATTDWVNTEAFF
D: .; size: few; V: TRBV20-1; J: TRBJ1-6; DNA: TGCAGTGTCCCCGATCCCAAATATAATTCACCCCTCCACTTT; CDR3: CSVPDPKYNSPLHF
D: TRBD1; size: .; V: TRBV6-5; J: TRBJ2-5; DNA: TGTGCCAGCAGTTACTACGACAGGGGATGGGAGACCCAGTACTTC; CDR3: CASSYYDRGWETQYF
D: .; size: .; V: TRBV20-1; J: TRBJ1-5; DNA: TGCAGTGCTCTTGAGGGAAATAGCAATCAGCCCCAGCATTTT; CDR3: CSALEGNSNQPQHF
D: .; size: many; V: TRBV5-1; J: TRBJ1-1; DNA: TGCGCCAGCAGAAATGCGGGCACTGAAGCTTTCTTT; CDR3: CASRNAGTEAFF
D: .; size: medium-sized; V: TRBV6-1; J: TRBJ1-3; DNA: TGTGCCAGCAGTGATGGGAGCTCTGGAAACACCATATATTTT; CDR3: CASSDGSSGNTIYF
D: .; size: .; V: TRBV7-8; J: TRBJ2-7; DNA: TGTGCCAGCAGCTTAGAACGAGCATTTGGGAGGTACGAGCAGTACTTC; CDR3: CASSLERAFGRYEQYF
D: TRBD1; size: many; V: TRBV2; J: TRBJ2-5; DNA: TGTGCCAGCAGTGGGGCTCGACAGGGGACAGAGACCCAGTACTTC; CDR3: CASSGARQGTETQYF
D: .; size: many; V: TRBV5-1; J: TRBJ1-1; DNA: TGCGCCAGCACCGAGGCCGGGAGGACTTTCTTT; CDR3: CASTEAGRTFF
D: .; size: few; V: TRBV11-2; J: TRBJ2-7; DNA: TGTGCCAGCAGCTTAGATTGGGGGCGCTACGAGCAGTACTTC; CDR3: CASSLDWGRYEQYF
D: TRBD1; size: many; V: TRBV6-5; J: TRBJ2-5; DNA: TGTGCCAGCAGCGCCGGGACAGGGGGGTCAGAGACCCAGTACTTC; CDR3: CASSAGTGGSETQYF
D: .; size: once; V: TRBV12-3/TRBV12-4; J: TRBJ1-2; DNA: TGTGCCAGCAGTTTAATGACGGATAACTATGGCTACACCTTC; CDR3: CASSLMTDNYGYTF
D: TRBD2; size: many; V: TRBV2; J: TRBJ2-5; DNA: TGTGCCAGCAGTCTGGGACTAGGAAGACAAGAGACCCAGTACTTC; CDR3: CASSLGLGRQETQYF
D: .; size: many; V: TRBV12-3/TRBV12-4; J: TRBJ1-1; DNA: TGTGCCAGCAGTTTATTAGGACTGGGGAAGACTGAAGCTTTCTTT; CDR3: CASSLLGLGKTEAFF
D: TRBD1; size: .; V: TRBV12-3/TRBV12-4; J: TRBJ2-4; DNA: TGTGCCAGCAGTTTCGACAGGGCCGGAAACATTCAGTACTTC; CDR3: CASSFDRAGNIQYF
D: TRBD1; size: .; V: TRBV6-2/TRBV6-3; J: TRBJ1-5; DNA: TGTGCCAGCAGTTACAGGGGGCCCAATCAGCCCCAGCATTTT; CDR3: CASSYRGPNQPQHF
D: TRBD1; size: many; V: TRBV20-1; J: TRBJ1-1; DNA: TGCAGTGCTAGAGTTGGAGGGGGCGTGAACACTGAAGCTTTCTTT; CDR3: CSARVGGGVNTEAFF
D: .; size: many; V: TRBV24-1; J: TRBJ1-2; DNA: TGTGCCACCAGTGGAGTTTCGGGGGATTCTAACTATGGCTACACCTTC; CDR3: CATSGVSGDSNYGYTF
D: .; size: .; V: TRBV19; J: TRBJ1-3; DNA: TGTGCCAGTAAGTCGGATCCTTTGGCTGGAAACACCATATATTTT; CDR3: CASKSDPLAGNTIYF
D: .; size: many; V: TRBV20-1; J: TRBJ2-7; DNA: TGCAGTGGGGAGGACAGGACCTACTCCTACGAGCAGTACTTC; CDR3: CSGEDRTYSYEQYF
D: TRBD1; size: many; V: TRBV9; J: TRBJ1-1; DNA: TGTGCCAGCAGCGTCTCAGGGGGGAACACTGAAGCTTTCTTT; CDR3: CASSVSGGNTEAFF
D: TRBD2; size: few; V: TRBV7-3; J: TRBJ2-7; DNA: TGTGCCAGCAGCTTAAGAGCGGGGGGATACGAGCAGTACTTC; CDR3: CASSLRAGGYEQYF
D: .; size: many; V: TRBV30; J: TRBJ2-5; DNA: TGTGCCTGGAGGGGCAGGGCCCAGACCCAGTACTTC; CDR3: CAWRGRAQTQYF
D: .; size: .; V: TRBV29-1; J: TRBJ1-1; DNA: TGCAGCGTTTCCCGGGGAGGGGACACTGAAGCTTTCTTT; CDR3: CSVSRGGDTEAFF
D: .; size: many; V: TRBV15; J: TRBJ2-5; DNA: TGTGCCACCAGCAGAGGCCGGGGTCAAGAGGCCCAGTACTTC; CDR3: CATSRGRGQEAQYF
D: .; size: many; V: TRBV12-3/TRBV12-4; J: TRBJ1-2; DNA: TGTGCCAGCAGAATGTCGGCAGGGATTACCTATGGCTACACCTTC; CDR3: CASRMSAGITYGYTF